This TCR beta chain was captured by sequencing in a study of blood T cell repertoires in COVID-19. For the study at large: Donors in the United States, Italy and Spain gave samples during acute or convalescent COVID-19. Sources were T cells, B-cell-depleted T cells, or PBMCs; the material itself was cDNA or gDNA.

Germline V gene lookup returns CDR1 KGHSH and CDR2 LQKENI. The V end lost 2 bases, the J end lost 8 bases, and 9 bases lay between the germline ends. The CDR3 has 13 amino acids. Produced via immunoSEQ multiplex PCR; TCRdb's table is partial and in-frame only. The sample lists roughly 100,000 clones, roughly three quarters seen once, with about 10% in the top ten. As to this clone: Other nucleotide sequences in the sample specify the same CDR3.

The gene calls are TRBV18 and TRBJ1-4; no clear D gene. Sample: peripheral blood. This TCR was sampled from a woman at least 80 years old with acute or convalescent COVID-19. CDR3 DNA: TGTGCCAGCTCACCAAGGGAGGGAGAAAAACTGTTTTTT. Amino acid sequence: CASSPREGEKLFF.